A single sample is the source of the 22 T cell receptor beta chains below, sequenced in a study of T-cell reconstitution after alpha-beta-depleted transplantation in children. As it was prepared, the TCRbeta library received unique molecular identifiers. One entry per CDR3 protein, called by TCRdb with MiXCR from the PCR reads. The sample holds a few hundred thousand distinct CDR3 sequences, roughly 23% seen once. Sequencing used PBMCs, obtained before TCRalphabeta/CD19-depleted stem cell transplant. These receptors were collected from a girl aged 2-10 years with Fanconi anemia, due to receive a stem cell transplant.

There are many counts of this clonotype. In DNA form, the CDR3 reads TGCGCCAGCAGCTTGGCCGCGGACAATGAGCAGTTCTTC. This translates into CASSLAADNEQFF. This chain links TRBV5-1 with TRBJ2-1; D gene ambiguous. Germline-derived CDR1 and CDR2 are SGHRS and YFSETQ. With 0 bases removed from V and 5 bases from J, the gap between germline ends came to 6 bases. The CDR3 totals 13 residues.

V gene TRBV12-3 or TRBV12-4 combines with J gene TRBJ2-7; TRBD1 agrees at 8 bases. Unmatched junction bases numbered 1, after V lost 3 bases and J lost 0 bases. The length of the CDR3 is 14 residues. This CDR3 is CASSFDRGSYEQYF. CDR3 nucleotide sequence: TGTGCCAGCAGTTTTGACAGGGGCTCCTACGAGCAGTACTTC.

This clonotype has only a few counts. The rearrangement links TRBV4-1 to TRBJ2-1; 9 bases are shared with TRBD2. CDR1 MGHRA and CDR2 YSYEKL come from the germline V gene. The CDR3 is made up of 17 amino acids. Trimming removed 2 bases from V and 7 bases from J; junction bases left unmatched: 12. The DNA for the CDR3 is TGCGCCAGCAGCCAACCTATAGCGGGAGTATCCGCGAATGAGCAGTTCTTC. Residues: CASSQPIAGVSANEQFF.

This clonotype was seen many times. The chain links TRBV29-1 to TRBJ2-5, with D perhaps TRBD2 (5 bases). The CDR3 runs to 17 residues. V was shortened by 0 bases and J by 2 bases, with 19 bases between the two germline ends. Germline assignment: CDR1 SQVTM and CDR2 ANQGSEA. The CDR3 sequence: CSVEDQKAARAQETQYF. The CDR3 DNA follows: TGCAGCGTTGAAGATCAGAAGGCAGCGAGGGCACAAGAGACCCAGTACTTC.

This clonotype was observed many times. This chain connects TRBV4-2 to TRBJ2-5; 9 bases are shared with TRBD2. This CDR3 spans 16 amino acids. The germline gives CDR1 LGHNA, CDR2 YNFKEQ. V trimming: 0 bases; J trimming: 1 base; junction bases outside the gene matches: 3. CDR3: CASSQDMRGGQETQYF. CDR3 nucleotides: TGTGCCAGCAGCCAAGATATGCGGGGGGGCCAAGAGACCCAGTACTTC.

Many counts were recorded for this clonotype. This chain links TRBV12-3 or TRBV12-4 with TRBJ2-5; 8 bases match TRBD1. The CDR3 length is 15 residues. V was pared by 5 bases and J by 2 bases, with 7 bases of the junction left unmatched. CDR3 DNA sequence: TGTGCCAGCAGTCAAAACAGGGGGGTACAAGAGACCCAGTACTTC. Translating it yields CASSQNRGVQETQYF.

This rearrangement joins TRBV7-7 to TRBJ2-1; D unclear. Germline CDR1 SSHAT, CDR2 FNYEAQ (reference sequence). The V end lost 3 bases, the J end lost 6 bases, and 9 bases lay between the germline ends. The CDR3 consists of 13 residues. The CDR3 loop reads CASSLAPSNEQFF. CDR3 nucleotide sequence: TGTGCCAGCAGCTTGGCCCCAAGCAATGAGCAGTTCTTC.

This clonotype was recorded many times. The V call is TRBV12-3 or TRBV12-4, the J call TRBJ2-7; D gene ambiguous. There are 14 residues in the CDR3. V was trimmed by 2 bases and J by 5 bases, leaving 13 bases between them. The CDR3 nucleotides are TGTGCCAGCAGTTTATGGGTGACCGGCGACGAGCAGTACTTC. Its protein product is CASSLWVTGDEQYF.

Ten or more counts support this clonotype. The CDR3 DNA reads as TGCAGCGTGGCTTCCGGAAGCCTTACCGGGGAGCTGTTTTTT. Translation gives CSVASGSLTGELFF. The V and J genes are TRBV29-1 and TRBJ2-2; D remains ambiguous. There are 14 residues in the CDR3. CDR1 and CDR2 from the germline V gene are SQVTM and ANQGSEA. V gave up 6 bases and J gave up 5 bases, with 16 bases separating them.

Many counts were recorded for this clonotype. The gene calls are TRBV12-5 and TRBJ2-5; 11 bases are a match to TRBD1. CDR1 LGHNT and CDR2 FRNRAP come from the germline V gene. The CDR3 is 15 amino acids. Trimming took 1 base from V and 5 from J; bases not matched to a gene: 3. DNA for the CDR3: TGTGCTAGTGGTTTGGGGGACAGGGGGAGGGAGACCCAGTACTTC. This codes for CASGLGDRGRETQYF.

Many counts were recorded for this clonotype. The genes are TRBV29-1 and TRBJ2-7, with D hard to call. V was clipped by 6 bases and J by 0 bases, with 6 bases between them. The CDR3 has 11 amino acids. Germline CDR1 and CDR2: SQVTM and ANQGSEA. CDR3 DNA: TGCAGCGTGGGAAACTCCTACGAGCAGTACTTC. Amino acids: CSVGNSYEQYF.

The genes are TRBV3-1 and TRBJ1-2; 8 bases fit TRBD1. CDR3 size: 15 residues. CDR1 is LGHDT and CDR2 is YNNKEL in the germline V gene (reference sequence). Trimming at V came to 0 bases and at J to 2 bases, leaving 2 bases not matched to a gene. DNA for the CDR3: TGTGCCAGCAGCCAAGAGGGACAGGACAACTATGGCTACACCTTC. Its protein product is CASSQEGQDNYGYTF.

In DNA, the CDR3 is TGCAGTGCTAGAGATCGGGACTACCCCTACAATGAGCAGTTCTTC. Translating it yields CSARDRDYPYNEQFF. The chain couples TRBV20-1 to TRBJ2-1; 7 positions match TRBD2. The germline V gene has CDR1 DFQATT and CDR2 SNEGSKA (reference sequence). V was clipped by 0 bases and J by 2 bases; unmatched bases: 4. This CDR3 has 15 residues.

The genes are TRBV5-1 and TRBJ2-2; tentatively, D is TRBD2 (5 bases). This CDR3 spans 15 amino acids. The germline V gene encodes CDR1 SGHRS and CDR2 YFSETQ. V lost 0 bases and J 0 bases, leaving 6 bases between the germline ends. The CDR3 coding sequence is TGCGCCAGCAGCTTGGGACTAACGAACACCGGGGAGCTGTTTTTT. It encodes CASSLGLTNTGELFF.

This clonotype was picked up one time. The genes are TRBV29-1 and TRBJ2-7; 9 bases line up with TRBD2. CDR3 size: 16 residues. After removal of 1 base from V and 2 bases from J, the junction contained 9 bases not matched to a gene. Germline CDR1 reads SQVTM; CDR2 reads ANQGSEA. The CDR3 DNA is TGCAGCGTTGAAGGGGGGACTAGCAGAAATCCCTACGAGCAGTACTTC. It encodes CSVEGGTSRNPYEQYF.

The chain couples TRBV23-1 to TRBJ1-5; D unclear. TRBV23-1 is treated as an ORF (open reading frame) with a function not yet certain. The CDR3 covers 15 residues. Between the trimmed V and J ends, which lost 0 bases and 1 base, there was a span of 7 bases. The CDR3: CASSQSSLSNQPQHF. The CDR3 bases are TGCGCCAGCAGTCAATCCTCCCTAAGCAATCAGCCCCAGCATTTT.

Ten or more counts support this clonotype. The V gene is TRBV12-3 or TRBV12-4, the J gene TRBJ2-1, with TRBD2 identical over 13 bases. CDR3 length: 14 amino acids. J lost 9 bases, V lost 5 bases, and 4 bases had no gene match. This CDR3 reads CASSVLAGGSEQFF. DNA for the CDR3: TGTGCCAGCAGTGTACTAGCGGGGGGGAGTGAGCAGTTCTTC.

This clonotype was counted between two and nine times. The chain links TRBV7-9 to TRBJ2-5; D is perhaps TRBD1 or TRBD2 (5 bases each). The germline V and J ends were trimmed by 5 bases and 2 bases, with 12 bases remaining between them. Per germline, CDR1 SEHNR and CDR2 FQNEAQ (reference sequence). The CDR3 length is 14 residues. CDR3 coding DNA: TGTGCCAGCAGCGCACCGGGACGGCAAGAGACCCAGTACTTC. It translates to CASSAPGRQETQYF.

About this clonotype itself: This could be a read error, since a much larger clone is one nucleotide away. The gene calls are TRBV5-1 and TRBJ2-3, with 7 nucleotides matching TRBD1. CDR3 length equals 15 residues. CDR1 SGHRS and CDR2 YFSETQ come from the germline V gene. The V and J ends lost 4 bases and 7 bases, in that order; junction bases with no gene match: 12. The CDR3 DNA reads TGCGCCAGCAGCGAACGGACAGGAGGTACATATACGCAGTATTTT. Translation: CASSERTGGTYTQYF.

This clonotype was seen repeatedly, ten times or more. The chain couples TRBV11-2 to TRBJ2-2; D call uncertain. With 3 bases removed from V and 6 bases from J, the gap between germline ends came to 11 bases. Germline values: CDR1 SGHAT, CDR2 FQNNGV. The CDR3 sequence is 14 residues long. DNA of the CDR3: TGTGCCAGCAGCTTGAGGTTGTACGCCGGGGAGCTGTTTTTT. Protein: CASSLRLYAGELFF.

In its sample, this clonotype was seen many times. The J gene is TRBJ1-2, the V gene TRBV20-1; D ambiguous. With 5 bases removed from V and 7 bases from J, the gap between germline ends came to 17 bases. The CDR3 length is 13 residues. The germline V gene encodes CDR1 DFQATT and CDR2 SNEGSKA (reference sequence). The DNA for the CDR3 is TGCAGTGCTTGGACGGACGAGTACAGTGGCTACACCTTC. Translated, it gives CSAWTDEYSGYTF.

This clonotype was seen more than once but under ten times. This chain connects TRBV28 to TRBJ2-7; maybe TRBD1 (5 bases). V was shortened by 6 bases and J by 1 base, with 16 bases between the two germline ends. Germline V gene data show CDR1 as MDHEN and CDR2 as SYDVKM. The CDR3 totals 15 residues. The DNA of the CDR3 is TGTGCCAGCAGACCTACAAGGGGTGGATCCTACGAGCAGTACTTC. This encodes CASRPTRGGSYEQYF.